The text below deals with one T cell receptor (beta chain). This sample stems from a study of blood T cell repertoires in COVID-19. Background on the study: Sites across the United States, Italy and Spain contributed samples from acute and convalescent COVID-19.

TCRdb's table, derived via immunoSEQ multiplex PCR, lists solely in-frame clones and lacks some. The sample includes over 150,000 clones, around 83% seen only once; the top ten take approximately 7%. J lost 1 base, V lost 0 bases, and 6 bases had no gene match. This CDR3 has 16 residues. In germline, CDR1 is SGDLS, CDR2 YYNGEE. Sequencing was done on a sample of peripheral blood. The TCR originated in a man aged 45-65 years with active or convalescent COVID-19. The chain carries TRBV9 and TRBJ2-5, with 7 positions matching TRBD2. For the CDR3, the DNA is TGTGCCAGCAGCGTAGTGAGCGGGGCCCGCCAAGAGACCCAGTACTTC. Amino acids: CASSVVSGARQETQYF.